Shown below are 13 T cell receptor beta chains from a single sample sequenced in a study of cytomegalovirus exposure and HLA in healthy donors. The PCR employed 60 Vbeta primers together with 13 Jbeta primers. The table came from immunoSEQ multiplex PCR; TCRdb's copy has only in-frame clones and leaves some out. The sample holds around 200,000 clones, 75% to 85% seen once. The sequenced material came from PBMCs. The receptors come from an older woman in good health and CMV-seropositive.

The chain employs TRBV10-1 and TRBJ1-4; D uncertain. The V gene lost 5 bases and the J gene lost 7 bases, with 14 bases spanning the gap. Germline CDR1 and CDR2: WNHNN and SYGVQD (reference sequence). The length of the CDR3 is 14 residues. The CDR3 loop is CASSPGSNSEKLFF. CDR3 DNA: TGCGCCAGCAGTCCCGGGAGTAATAGTGAAAAACTGTTTTTT.

V and J are TRBV4-2 and TRBJ2-3, with 12 bases that match TRBD2. The V segment lost 2 bases and the J segment 4 bases; nucleotides outside the gene matches: 4. Germline V CDR1 and CDR2: LGHNA, YNFKEQ. CDR3 length: 16 amino acids. The CDR3 protein is CASSQPGLAGPDTQYF. CDR3 DNA sequence: TGTGCCAGCAGCCAACCAGGACTAGCGGGACCAGATACGCAGTATTTT.

J is TRBJ2-5 and V is TRBV4-2; D may be TRBD2 (5 bases). Deletions cut 1 base from V and 9 bases from J, with 12 bases between. This CDR3 has 13 residues. Per the germline V gene, CDR1 is LGHNA and CDR2 is YNFKEQ. The CDR3 loop reads CASSQGREPAQYF. The DNA for the CDR3 is TGTGCCAGCAGCCAAGGAAGGGAGCCGGCCCAGTACTTC.

The V call is TRBV2, the J call TRBJ1-2; 10 nucleotides line up with TRBD1. This CDR3 contains 15 residues. Looked up from germline, CDR1 is SNHLY and CDR2 is FYNNEI. V shed 8 bases, J shed 4 bases, and the junction held 10 bases outside the gene matches. DNA for the CDR3: TGTGCCAGCTTCCACCGGGACAGGGGACGCTATGGCTACACCTTC. Translated, it gives CASFHRDRGRYGYTF.

J is TRBJ1-3 and V is TRBV4-1; D possibly corresponds to TRBD1 (5 bases). V was shortened by 4 bases and J by 0 bases, with 13 bases between the two germline ends. Germline V CDR1 and CDR2: MGHRA, YSYEKL. This CDR3 has 16 residues. CDR3 sequence reads: CASSRTPDISGNTIYF. CDR3 nucleotides: TGCGCCAGCAGCCGGACCCCGGACATCTCTGGAAACACCATATATTTT.

This clone has only one observation. The CDR3 loop is CASSSSPLATDNEQFF. In nucleotides, the CDR3 is TGTGCCAGCAGCTCCTCCCCCCTAGCTACGGACAATGAGCAGTTCTTC. The chain carries TRBV7-6 and TRBJ2-1; D might be TRBD2 (5 bases). The CDR3 runs to 16 residues. Trimming pared 4 bases from V and 5 bases from J, leaving 18 bases between. From germline, CDR1 is SGHVS and CDR2 FNYEAQ.

This sequence joins TRBV18 and TRBJ2-6; 7 bases are a match to TRBD1. Germline CDR1 is KGHSH and CDR2 is LQKENI. The ends lost 3 bases at V and 0 bases at J; junction bases unmatched: 8. The CDR3 totals 18 residues. The CDR3 coding sequence is TGTGCCAGCTCACCCTTACAGGGGTCGAGCTCTGGGGCCAACGTCCTGACTTTC. Translated: CASSPLQGSSSGANVLTF.

This sequence joins TRBV5-1 and TRBJ1-2; D uncertain. The V and J ends lost 1 base and 2 bases respectively, with 9 bases between them. The CDR3 spans 14 residues. CDR1 SGHRS and CDR2 YFSETQ come from the germline V gene. CDR3 region: CASSLTALNYGYTF. CDR3 nucleotides: TGCGCCAGCAGCTTGACAGCCTTAAACTATGGCTACACCTTC.

Written as DNA, the CDR3 is TGTGCCAGCAGTCTATACAGGGGTGCCTACGAGCAGTACTTC. Amino acid sequence: CASSLYRGAYEQYF. This chain uses TRBV27 with TRBJ2-5; 7 bases agree with TRBD1. Judging by the DNA end, TRBJ2-7 fits better; the J call may be wrong. Per germline, CDR1 MNHEY and CDR2 SMNVEV (reference sequence). The CDR3 is 14 residues long.

The chain has TRBV4-3 and TRBJ2-3; 9 nucleotides line up with TRBD2. The V gene end was trimmed by 1 base and the J gene end by 1 base; junction bases not matched to a gene: 9. The CDR3 length is 18 residues. Germline assignment: CDR1 LGHNA and CDR2 YSLEER. In DNA form, the CDR3 reads TGCGCCAGCAGCCAAGTGGGGGGACCTAGCGGGGGCACAGATACGCAGTATTTT. Its protein product is CASSQVGGPSGGTDTQYF.

The chain joins TRBV19 to TRBJ1-1; tentatively, D is TRBD1 (5 bases). This CDR3 contains 15 residues. Deletions cut 6 bases from V and 1 base from J, with 15 bases between. Germline CDR1 reads LNHDA; CDR2 reads SQIVND (reference sequence). This CDR3 reads CASSHPDTANTEAFF. The CDR3, as DNA: TGTGCCAGTAGCCACCCGGACACCGCGAACACTGAAGCTTTCTTT. The whole variable domain, filled in from reference TRBV19 and TRBJ1-1, reads DGGITQSPKYLFRKEGQNVTLSCEQNLNHDAMYWYRQDPGQGLRLIYYSQIVNDFQKGDIAEGYSVSREKKESFPLTVTSAQKNPTAFYLCASSHPDTANTEAFFGQGTRLTVV.

V is TRBV9 and J is TRBJ1-1; tentative D call: TRBD1 (6 bases). This CDR3 contains 15 residues. V dropped 2 bases and J dropped 4 bases, with 15 bases sitting between them. Germline V lookup: CDR1 SGDLS, CDR2 YYNGEE. This CDR3 reads CASSVQGKGGTEAFF. For the CDR3, the DNA is TGTGCCAGCAGCGTTCAGGGTAAAGGGGGCACTGAAGCTTTCTTT.

This chain links TRBV5-1 with TRBJ2-3; 14 bases align to TRBD2. The CDR3 is 16 amino acids. CDR1 SGHRS and CDR2 YFSETQ come from the germline V gene. The V gene end was trimmed by 4 bases and the J gene end by 9 bases; junction bases not matched to a gene: 10. The CDR3 DNA is TGCGCCAGCAGCCCCCGACTAGCGGGGGGGTTAAACACGCAGTATTTT. Residues: CASSPRLAGGLNTQYF.